A single sample gave rise to the 5 T cell receptor beta chains below, sequenced in a study of CD8+CD57+ T cells in acquired aplastic anemia. CDR3 and TCR beta VDJ profiling relied on a genomic DNA template. TCRdb reprocessed the reads via MiXCR and lists one record per CDR3 protein. The sample shows under 200,000 distinct CDR3 sequences, 35% to 55% of them seen only once. The sample consisted of sorted CD4+, CD8+, or CD8+CD57+ T cells (not recorded which) from PBMCs. The source of these receptors is a human donor in good health.

The rearrangement uses TRBV11-2 and TRBJ1-1; possible D gene TRBD1, 5 bases. CDR1 is SGHAT and CDR2 is FQNNGV in the germline V gene. V was pared by 1 base and J by 8 bases, with 20 bases between. The CDR3 loop spans 16 amino acids. Written as DNA, the CDR3 is TGTGCCAGCAGCTTAGGTTTTAGAGGGGCTCTCCTAGAAGCTTTCTTT. Its protein is CASSLGFRGALLEAFF. The whole variable domain, filled in from reference TRBV11-2 and TRBJ1-1, reads EAGVAQSPRYKIIEKRQSVAFWCNPISGHATLYWYQQILGQGPKLLIQFQNNGVVDDSQLPKDRFSAERLKGVDSTLKIQPAKLEDSAVYLCASSLGFRGALLEAFFGQGTRLTVV.

The chain has TRBV9 and TRBJ1-1; a possible D gene is TRBD1 (5 bases). CDR1 is SGDLS and CDR2 is YYNGEE in the germline V gene. The CDR3 runs to 17 residues. Trimming removed 4 bases from V and 1 base from J, with 20 bases in between. CDR3 in DNA: TGTGCCAGCAGCCACCACGGCCAGGGAAAGGGGAACACTGAAGCTTTCTTT. Encoded protein: CASSHHGQGKGNTEAFF.

This clonotype has more than one count but fewer than ten. The chain has TRBV15 and TRBJ1-4; no definite D call. Germline CDR1 LNHNV, CDR2 YYDKDF (reference sequence). Trimming removed 5 bases at V and 5 bases at J, with 12 bases between. CDR3 length: 14 amino acids. CDR3 protein: CATSVGGLNEKLFF. DNA of the CDR3: TGTGCCACCAGCGTAGGAGGGTTAAATGAAAAACTGTTTTTT.

This clonotype has at least ten counts. V and J are TRBV9 and TRBJ2-1; D not certain. With 0 bases removed from V and 0 bases from J, the gap between germline ends came to 7 bases. Per the germline V gene, CDR1 is SGDLS and CDR2 is YYNGEE. This CDR3 is built from 15 residues. The CDR3 nucleotides read TGTGCCAGCAGCGTAGTGTCCAGCTCCTACAATGAGCAGTTCTTC. This translates into CASSVVSSSYNEQFF.

Many counts were recorded for this clonotype. The chain recombines TRBV10-3 with TRBJ1-1; no clear D. CDR3 length equals 13 residues. Germline V CDR1 and CDR2: ENHRY, SYGVKD. The V and J ends lost 7 bases and 4 bases respectively, with 13 bases between them. The CDR3, as DNA: TGTGCCATCAATCCCGGCCCGGGCACTGAAGCTTTCTTT. Its protein product is CAINPGPGTEAFF.